Presented here are 27 T cell receptor beta chains from one specimen sequenced in a study of blood T cell repertoires in COVID-19. The table came from immunoSEQ multiplex PCR; TCRdb's copy has only in-frame clones and leaves some out. The sample has 350,000 to 550,000 clones, roughly nine tenths seen once. Material: PBMCs or T cells enriched from blood (not recorded which). These receptors originate from a man aged 25 to 40 who had recovered from COVID-19.

The sample holds a few counts of this clone. This chain links TRBV7-7 with TRBJ2-1, with 12 bases identical to TRBD2. V lost 4 bases to trimming and J lost 0 bases; unmatched junction nucleotides: 4. From germline, CDR1 is SSHAT and CDR2 FNYEAQ (reference sequence). The CDR3 length is 17 residues. CDR3 in amino acids: CASSSKTSGSSYNEQFF. The DNA of the CDR3 is TGTGCCAGCAGCTCGAAGACTAGCGGGAGCTCCTACAATGAGCAGTTCTTC.

The chain carries TRBV5-4 and TRBJ2-5; TRBD1 is a possible D gene (5 bases). CDR3 length: 14 amino acids. Germline CDR1 and CDR2: SGHNT and YYREEE (reference sequence). Trimming took 1 base from V and 4 from J, leaving 11 bases between them. The CDR3 loop reads CASSLRQGGETQYF. The CDR3 DNA reads TGTGCCAGCAGCTTGAGGCAGGGTGGAGAGACCCAGTACTTC.

The genes are TRBV27 and TRBJ2-1; the D gene is possibly TRBD2 (6 bases). The CDR3 extends over 14 amino acids. V dropped 3 bases and J dropped 8 bases, with 14 bases sitting between them. Germline lookup yields CDR1 MNHEY and CDR2 SMNVEV (reference sequence). In DNA form, the CDR3 reads TGTGCCAGCAGTTTGATCGGGAGCCTAGATGAGCAGTTCTTC. Its translation is CASSLIGSLDEQFF.

This chain uses TRBV18 with TRBJ1-2; D is undetermined. Trimming stripped 2 bases from V and 6 bases from J, with 16 bases between. This CDR3 contains 15 residues. Germline V lookup: CDR1 KGHSH, CDR2 LQKENI. CDR3 amino acids: CASSPGEEGRNGYTF. The CDR3 DNA sequence: TGTGCCAGCTCACCAGGGGAGGAAGGCCGGAATGGCTACACCTTC.

This sequence joins TRBV20-1 and TRBJ2-6; perhaps TRBD1 as D (6 bases). The V end was cut by 3 bases, the J end by 4 bases, with 13 bases between. The CDR3 extends over 15 amino acids. Germline assignment: CDR1 DFQATT and CDR2 SNEGSKA (reference sequence). Here the CDR3 reads CSASAGAGGANVLTF. The CDR3 bases are TGCAGTGCTAGTGCAGGGGCAGGGGGGGCCAACGTCCTGACTTTC.

This chain uses TRBV11-3 with TRBJ2-2, with D maybe TRBD1 (5 bases). Germline V lookup: CDR1 SGHNT, CDR2 YENEEA. V gave up 2 bases and J gave up 0 bases, with 10 bases separating them. This CDR3 has 16 amino acids. The CDR3 is CASSLYGRANTGELFF. Here the CDR3 DNA reads TGTGCCAGCAGCTTATATGGCAGGGCGAACACCGGGGAGCTGTTTTTT.

The chain combines TRBV11-2 with TRBJ1-6; D gene unclear. CDR1 and CDR2 from the germline V gene are SGHAT and FQNNGV. There are 17 residues in the CDR3. V was clipped by 3 bases and J by 6 bases, with 18 bases between them. CDR3 region: CASSFHLRVSSNSPLHF. CDR3 in DNA: TGTGCCAGCAGCTTTCATCTAAGAGTGTCGTCTAATTCACCCCTCCACTTT.

This chain joins TRBV6-5 and TRBJ1-1; D ambiguous. Germline CDR1 is MNHEY and CDR2 is SVGAGI. The ends were cut back, 2 bases at V and 4 bases at J, with 14 bases in the middle. The CDR3 consists of 15 residues. CDR3 sequence reads: CASSYLFGGSTEAFF. Here the CDR3 DNA reads TGTGCCAGCAGTTACCTCTTTGGAGGGTCCACTGAAGCTTTCTTT.

This clone was seen a handful of times. The chain carries TRBV7-8 and TRBJ2-1; 12 bases are a match to TRBD1. Germline V lookup: CDR1 SGHVS, CDR2 FQNEAQ. The J segment lost 4 bases and the V segment lost 5 bases, leaving 9 bases of the junction unmatched. The CDR3 covers 17 residues. This CDR3 reads CASSQPGQGASYNEQFF. For the CDR3, the DNA is TGTGCCAGCAGCCAACCGGGACAGGGGGCGAGTTACAATGAGCAGTTCTTC.

This clone has only one observation. This sequence joins TRBV5-1 and TRBJ1-2, with a weak D call TRBD1 (5 bases). The germline CDR1 and CDR2 sequences are SGHRS and YFSETQ. This CDR3 is built from 15 residues. Deletions cut 0 bases from V and 4 bases from J, with 13 bases between. The CDR3 DNA is TGCGCCAGCAGCTTGGGTGTAGGGGCTGGCTATGGCTACACCTTC. It specifies CASSLGVGAGYGYTF.

The gene calls are TRBV3-1 (or the pseudogene TRBV3-2) and TRBJ1-6; D perhaps matches TRBD1 (5 bases). The ends were cut back, 3 bases at V and 8 bases at J, with 11 bases in the middle. In germline, CDR1 is LGHDT, CDR2 YNNKEL (reference sequence). The CDR3 covers 14 residues. This CDR3 is CASSQTFRDSPLHF. The CDR3 DNA follows: TGTGCCAGCAGCCAGACCTTCAGGGATTCACCCCTCCACTTT.

V is TRBV27 and J is TRBJ2-7; no firm D call. CDR1 is MNHEY, CDR2 SMNVEV, per germline (reference sequence). V was trimmed by 2 bases and J by 3 bases, leaving 8 bases between them. The CDR3 sequence is 13 residues long. The CDR3 nucleotides are TGTGCCAGCAGTTTAGTTTCGGGCTACGAGCAGTACTTC. This gives the protein CASSLVSGYEQYF.

The chain recombines TRBV28 with TRBJ1-2; TRBD1 is a possible D gene (6 bases). The CDR3 totals 15 residues. V gave up 4 bases and J gave up 5 bases, with 17 bases separating them. Per the germline V gene, CDR1 is MDHEN and CDR2 is SYDVKM. The CDR3 coding sequence is TGTGCCAGCAGTTCCTTGGGGACACCTGTTTATGGCTACACCTTC. This gives the protein CASSSLGTPVYGYTF.

Here the CDR3 reads CASSLAGGDTEAFF. In DNA form, the CDR3 reads TGTGCCAGCAGCCTCGCCGGAGGGGACACTGAAGCTTTCTTT. The chain uses TRBV3-1 (or the pseudogene TRBV3-2) and TRBJ1-1; TRBD1 is a possible D gene (5 bases). Trimming removed 4 bases from V and 3 bases from J, with 12 bases in between. The CDR3 spans 14 residues. Germline CDR1 LGHDT, CDR2 YNNKEL (reference sequence).

The chain couples TRBV3-1 (or the pseudogene TRBV3-2) to TRBJ2-7, with 9 nucleotides matching TRBD1. Germline-derived CDR1 and CDR2 are LGHDT and YNNKEL (reference sequence). Trimming at V came to 2 bases and at J to 4 bases, leaving 3 bases not matched to a gene. The CDR3 has 14 residues. The CDR3 spells CASSQPGTGYEQYF. The CDR3 coding sequence is TGTGCCAGCAGCCAACCCGGGACAGGGTACGAGCAGTACTTC.

V is TRBV10-3 and J is TRBJ2-3, with D possibly matching TRBD2 (5 bases). Germline lookup yields CDR1 ENHRY and CDR2 SYGVKD. V was clipped by 0 bases and J by 2 bases, with 12 bases between them. CDR3 length: 16 residues. The CDR3 region has the DNA TGTGCCATCAGTGAGTCGAGGCTAGCTGCCACAGATACGCAGTATTTT. This translates into CAISESRLAATDTQYF.

The CDR3 protein is CASSLGGDRFNSPLHF. Here the CDR3 DNA reads TGTGCCAGCAGCTTAGGCGGGGACAGGTTTAATTCACCCCTCCACTTT. The chain couples TRBV11-2 to TRBJ1-6, with 8 positions matching TRBD1. This CDR3 is 16 amino acids long. With 1 base clipped from V and 6 bases from J, the junction kept 5 bases outside the gene matches. Looked up from germline, CDR1 is SGHAT and CDR2 is FQNNGV.

This sequence joins TRBV2 and TRBJ2-7, with 9 bases identical to TRBD2. This CDR3 spans 14 amino acids. J gave up 0 bases and V 4 bases, and 1 base lay outside the gene matches. Germline V gene lookup returns CDR1 SNHLY and CDR2 FYNNEI. This CDR3 is CASSGLADSYEQYF. CDR3 coding DNA: TGTGCCAGCAGTGGACTAGCGGACTCCTACGAGCAGTACTTC.

V gene TRBV11-2 combines with J gene TRBJ2-1; D not certain. V lost 5 bases and J lost 6, with 11 bases in between. This CDR3 is 13 amino acids long. Germline CDR1 reads SGHAT; CDR2 reads FQNNGV. The CDR3 region has the DNA TGTGCCAGCAGCGAACGATTCGGCAATGAGCAGTTCTTC. It yields the protein CASSERFGNEQFF.

The chain has TRBV18 and TRBJ2-5; TRBD2 is a possible D gene (6 bases). CDR1 is KGHSH, CDR2 LQKENI, per germline. There are 14 residues in the CDR3. V dropped 2 bases and J dropped 2 bases, with 9 bases sitting between them. This chain's CDR3 is CASSPLEGQETQYF. The CDR3 nucleotides read TGTGCCAGCTCACCATTGGAGGGACAAGAGACCCAGTACTTC.

The chain recombines TRBV7-2 with TRBJ1-1; D gene uncertain. Germline-derived CDR1 and CDR2 are SGHTA and FQGNSA. Deletions cut 5 bases from V and 1 base from J, with 8 bases between. CDR3 length: 13 amino acids. DNA for the CDR3: TGTGCCAGCAGCAATAGACAGAACACTGAAGCTTTCTTT. Its protein product is CASSNRQNTEAFF.

The V and J genes are TRBV28 and TRBJ1-5; TRBD1 matches 8 bases. The ends lost 5 bases at V and 2 bases at J; junction bases unmatched: 8. Germline values: CDR1 MDHEN, CDR2 SYDVKM. The CDR3 consists of 16 residues. CDR3 in DNA: TGTGCCAGCAGTCCCCACAGGGGGTACGGCAATCAGCCCCAGCATTTT. This encodes CASSPHRGYGNQPQHF.

This clone was seen more than once but under ten times. The chain employs TRBV18 and TRBJ2-7; D is possibly TRBD1 (5 bases). In germline, CDR1 is KGHSH, CDR2 LQKENI. The CDR3 is 15 amino acids. Trimming removed 4 bases from V and 0 bases from J, with 13 bases in between. The CDR3 DNA reads as TGTGCCAGCTCACAACAGGAATGGAGCTCCTACGAGCAGTACTTC. This encodes CASSQQEWSSYEQYF. The full variable domain, with the rest looked up from reference TRBV18 and TRBJ2-7, is NAGVMQNPRHLVRRRGQEARLRCSPMKGHSHVYWYRQLPEEGLKFMVYLQKENIIDESGMPKERFSAEFPKEGPSILRIQQVVRGDSAAYFCASSQQEWSSYEQYFGPGTRLTVT.

CDR3 coding DNA: TGCGCCAGCAGCCAAGTAGACCCAGCGAGAGATACGCAGTATTTT. It specifies CASSQVDPARDTQYF. This sequence joins TRBV4-1 and TRBJ2-3; no reliable D call. Germline V CDR1 and CDR2: MGHRA, YSYEKL. V dropped 1 base and J dropped 5 bases, with 13 bases sitting between them. The CDR3 extends over 15 amino acids.

The chain uses TRBV5-1 and TRBJ1-2, with a tentative D call TRBD1 (6 bases). Germline CDR1 SGHRS, CDR2 YFSETQ. The CDR3 extends over 13 amino acids. V dropped 5 bases and J dropped 8 bases, with 16 bases sitting between them. CDR3 nucleotide sequence: TGCGCCAGCAGGATGGCAGGGGCGGAGGGCTACACCTTC. Translation gives CASRMAGAEGYTF.

J is TRBJ2-3 and V is TRBV5-6, with 14 bases aligning to TRBD2. Trimming cost V 7 bases and J 3 bases; bases outside gene matches: 7. The CDR3 loop spans 16 amino acids. Germline loops: CDR1 SGHDT, CDR2 YYEEEE. The CDR3 coding sequence is TGTGCCAGCGGACTAGCGGGAGGAACAGGGACAGATACGCAGTATTTT. This codes for CASGLAGGTGTDTQYF.

This chain connects TRBV27 to TRBJ2-3; 12 bases map to TRBD2. The germline V gene has CDR1 MNHEY and CDR2 SMNVEV (reference sequence). J was trimmed by 3 bases and V by 5 bases; bases with no gene match: 0. CDR3 length: 14 residues. The CDR3 nucleotides are TGTGCCAGCAGTACTAGCGGGAGGACAGATACGCAGTATTTT. This codes for CASSTSGRTDTQYF.